This T cell receptor beta chain was sequenced in a study of Ad26.COV2.S vaccination and SARS-CoV-2 variants. Study background: Donor was in the COV1001 Ad26.COV2.S trial arm. General study results and limits: The study found higher spike-specific TCR breadth in vaccine than placebo recipients.

Only in-frame clones appear in the TCRdb table, and some are missing; sequencing was by immunoSEQ multiplex PCR. Of some 320,000 clones detected, 85% appear once; the ten largest clones hold around 2%. For this clone: Its antigen is not identified.

The treatment is: approximately 18 received Ad26.COV2.S at low or high dose, single or two shots; 5 received placebo; per-sample allocation not given. On day 63 after the first injection, vaccine and placebo recipients gave samples. The CDR3 length is 18 residues. Germline V gene sequence: CDR1 LNHNV, CDR2 YYDKDF (reference sequence). V lost 3 bases, J lost 5 bases, and 25 bases lay in between. This chain connects TRBV15 to TRBJ2-5; D is perhaps TRBD1 (6 bases). The starting material was peripheral blood, obtained in a trial of Ad26.COV2.S vaccine versus placebo. This receptor was identified in a person between 18 and 59 years old who received the Ad26.COV2.S COVID-19 vaccine or a placebo. CDR3 DNA: TGTGCCACCAGCAGGGCGCCCCTACAGGGCCCAAAGACGGAGACCCAGTACTTC. This sequence encodes CATSRAPLQGPKTETQYF.